The 32 T cell receptor beta chains below were found in one sample sequenced in a study of T-cell memory formation after mild COVID-19 (dated by TCRdb to the early 2020s). The library was made by 5' RACE. Sequenced on an Illumina NovaSeq 6000. The public sequencing data were trimmed at Q25 with fastp and processed into clonotypes with MiXCR by TCRdb, which kept only in-frame beta chains. Rows are unified per CDR3 protein, each entry keeping the most common DNA and genes. Recorded for this sample are about 310,000 distinct CDR3 sequences; just under 20% of them occurred a single time. The top ten clonotypes cover over 20% of the sample. The sample was PBMCs or a T cell subset sorted from them (not recorded which). These receptors all come from a man between 18 and 29 years old who had mild COVID-19 (a few samples of this study predate the infection). The sample titles of this study are shuffled in the database, so cell type and time point are left out; the donor was told from shared clones.

There are a few counts of this clonotype. The V and J genes are TRBV9 and TRBJ2-4; 7 bases are a match to TRBD1. The CDR3 is made up of 15 amino acids. Trimming at V came to 0 bases and at J to 6 bases, leaving 6 bases not matched to a gene. Germline CDR1 SGDLS, CDR2 YYNGEE. The CDR3 nucleotides read TGTGCCAGCAGCGTAGGTGAGGGGGCTTTAAACATTCAGTACTTC. Translation gives CASSVGEGALNIQYF.

This clonotype was recorded only once. The chain couples TRBV28 to TRBJ1-5, with TRBD1 matching over 7 bases. The CDR3 length is 15 residues. The V gene's germline CDR1 is MDHEN and CDR2 SYDVKM. The J segment lost 5 bases and the V segment lost 7 bases, leaving 11 bases of the junction unmatched. The CDR3 loop is CASTPTGLSHQPQHF. DNA of the CDR3: TGTGCCAGCACCCCGACAGGGTTGTCCCATCAGCCCCAGCATTTT.

This clonotype was counted only a few times. J is TRBJ1-5 and V is TRBV6-5, with 7 bases lining up with TRBD1. With V trimmed by 4 bases and J by 3 bases, 9 bases remained unmatched. CDR3 length: 16 amino acids. The germline V gene encodes CDR1 MNHEY and CDR2 SVGAGI. The CDR3 nucleotides read TGTGCCAGCAGTTCCGACAGGGACTACCCCAATCAGCCCCAGCATTTT. It specifies CASSSDRDYPNQPQHF.

V usage is TRBV12-3 or TRBV12-4 and J usage is TRBJ2-1; no definite D call. Trimming took off 5 bases at V and 6 bases at J, with 11 bases between the two ends. The CDR3 spans 13 residues. The CDR3 loop is CASSPTLPNEQFF. The CDR3 DNA sequence: TGTGCCAGCAGTCCCACCCTGCCCAATGAGCAGTTCTTC.

This clonotype was seen more than once but under ten times. The gene calls are TRBV5-1 and TRBJ2-7, with TRBD1 matching 9 bases. The CDR3 consists of 15 residues. Germline CDR1 reads SGHRS; CDR2 reads YFSETQ. After removal of 0 bases from V and 4 bases from J, the junction contained 5 bases not matched to a gene. The CDR3 loop reads CASSLGLGQGYEQYV. CDR3 DNA sequence: TGCGCCAGCAGCTTGGGATTGGGACAGGGTTACGAGCAGTACGTC.

V gene TRBV4-1 combines with J gene TRBJ1-2; unclear D gene. V lost 1 base and J lost 3, with 12 bases in between. There are 15 residues in the CDR3. The V gene's germline CDR1 is MGHRA and CDR2 YSYEKL. The CDR3 DNA reads TGCGCCAGCAGCCAAGGACCAGTGGGCGACTATGGCTACACCTTC. The encoded protein is CASSQGPVGDYGYTF.

This clonotype has only a few counts. This rearrangement joins TRBV3-1 to TRBJ2-7; 7 bases are shared with TRBD1. This CDR3 contains 14 residues. Losses at the gene ends were 2 bases for V and 4 bases for J; bases not matched to a gene: 5. Germline V gene sequence: CDR1 LGHDT, CDR2 YNNKEL (reference sequence). For the CDR3, the DNA is TGTGCCAGCAGCCAAACGACAGGGAAGTACGAGCAGTACTTC. The encoded protein is CASSQTTGKYEQYF.

V is TRBV6-5 and J is TRBJ2-3; 8 bases align to TRBD2. Germline CDR1 is MNHEY and CDR2 is SVGAGI. The CDR3 covers 20 residues. V was clipped by 7 bases and J by 0 bases; unmatched bases: 21. For the CDR3, the DNA is TGTGCCAGCAACCCCGAGGCGGGCCTGTACGCGGGGGGAAGCACAGATACGCAGTATTTT. This gives the protein CASNPEAGLYAGGSTDTQYF.

The CDR3 nucleotides read TGTGCCAGCAGCGCGGGGCTAGCGGGACTTCGCTACAATGAGCAGTTCTTC. The encoded protein is CASSAGLAGLRYNEQFF. The chain joins TRBV7-9 to TRBJ2-1; 9 bases line up with TRBD2. This CDR3 contains 17 residues. V lost 5 bases and J lost 3; bases outside the gene matches: 11. Looked up from germline, CDR1 is SEHNR and CDR2 is FQNEAQ (reference sequence). Complete variable domain (other parts from reference TRBV7-9 and TRBJ2-1): DTGVSQNPRHKITKRGQNVTFRCDPISEHNRLYWYRQTLGQGPEFLTYFQNEAQLEKSRLLSDRFSAERPKGSFSTLEIQRTEQGDSAMYLCASSAGLAGLRYNEQFFGPGTRLTVL.

The V gene is TRBV19, the J gene TRBJ1-2; TRBD1 agrees at 11 bases. The germline CDR1 and CDR2 sequences are LNHDA and SQIVND (reference sequence). J was trimmed by 8 bases and V by 6 bases; bases with no gene match: 11. The CDR3 sequence is 15 residues long. The CDR3 DNA reads as TGTGCCAGTAGCCTAGGACAGGGGGCGGATGCAGGCTACACCTTC. As protein: CASSLGQGADAGYTF.

This clonotype came up a few times. The V and J genes are TRBV7-3 and TRBJ2-5, with D hard to call. Trimming took 4 bases from V and 3 from J, leaving 9 bases between them. This CDR3 has 13 amino acids. Germline CDR1 SGHTA, CDR2 FQGTGA. The CDR3 nucleotides are TGTGCCAGCAGCTCTTTAAACAAAGAGACCCAGTACTTC. As protein: CASSSLNKETQYF.

This clonotype turned up a few times. V and J are TRBV6-2 or TRBV6-3 and TRBJ1-1; 11 nucleotides line up with TRBD1. V lost 8 bases, J lost 7 bases, and 3 bases stayed unmatched. Germline V CDR1 and CDR2: MNHEY, SVGEGT. The CDR3 runs to 12 residues. The CDR3 DNA follows: TGTGCCAGCTCGGGACAGGGGGATGAAGCTTTCTTT. Translation gives CASSGQGDEAFF.

This clonotype has ten or more counts. The J gene is TRBJ2-3, the V gene TRBV12-3 or TRBV12-4; 7 bases are shared with TRBD1. The CDR3 runs to 15 residues. Germline trimming cut 8 bases from V and 2 bases from J; bases unmatched to any gene: 10. DNA for the CDR3: TGTGCCAGCTCGACACAGGGGACCCTCACAGATACGCAGTATTTT. Encoded protein: CASSTQGTLTDTQYF.

The chain has TRBV6-2 or TRBV6-3 and TRBJ1-2, with D possibly matching TRBD1 (5 bases). V lost 5 bases and J lost 7, with 20 bases in between. The CDR3 extends over 15 amino acids. Germline loops: CDR1 MNHEY, CDR2 SVGEGT. This chain's CDR3 is CASSKSSGTMGGYTF. DNA of the CDR3: TGTGCCAGCAGTAAATCTTCCGGGACGATGGGTGGCTACACCTTC.

The chain carries TRBV6-2 or TRBV6-3 and TRBJ2-7, with a possible D match to TRBD1 (5 bases). From germline, CDR1 is MNHEY and CDR2 SVGEGT. V was clipped by 4 bases and J by 6 bases, with 25 bases between them. The CDR3 covers 17 residues. CDR3 sequence reads: CASSSPQGAPHRREQYF. The CDR3 DNA sequence: TGTGCCAGCAGTTCCCCCCAAGGGGCTCCCCACCGGCGCGAGCAGTACTTC.

CDR3: CASSNRERGSSYEQYV. In DNA form, the CDR3 reads TGTGCCAGCAGCAACCGGGAGCGGGGGAGCTCCTACGAGCAGTACGTC. V gene TRBV21-1 combines with J gene TRBJ2-7; the table's TRBD1 call for D was not verified on the DNA. TRBV21-1 is noted as a pseudogene. The CDR3 loop spans 16 amino acids.

This clonotype was counted between two and nine times. The gene calls are TRBV3-1 and TRBJ2-1; D gene ambiguous. The germline V and J ends were trimmed by 1 base and 9 bases, with 16 bases remaining between them. This CDR3 region has 15 residues. The germline V gene encodes CDR1 LGHDT and CDR2 YNNKEL (reference sequence). CDR3 in amino acids: CASSQGDSLLVEQFF. In nucleotides, the CDR3 is TGTGCCAGCAGCCAAGGAGACTCCCTGCTGGTTGAGCAGTTCTTC.

This clonotype was counted only a few times. The chain combines TRBV7-9 with TRBJ2-7; D gene uncertain. CDR3 size: 15 residues. Germline loops: CDR1 SEHNR, CDR2 FQNEAQ (reference sequence). V lost 1 base, J lost 4 bases, and 14 bases lay in between. The CDR3 spells CASSLGLRHPYEQYF. The CDR3 nucleotides are TGTGCCAGCAGCTTAGGCCTGAGACACCCTTACGAGCAGTACTTC.

Many counts were recorded for this clonotype. V and J are TRBV12-3 or TRBV12-4 and TRBJ2-1, with D possibly TRBD1 on 6 matching bases. The CDR3 covers 15 residues. V shed 6 bases and J shed 2 bases, with 14 bases lying between them. The CDR3 sequence: CASRAIGTPYNEQFF. The CDR3 nucleotides read TGTGCCAGCAGGGCCATAGGGACACCCTACAATGAGCAGTTCTTC.

This clonotype turned up a few times. The chain recombines TRBV20-1 with TRBJ1-2, with 8 bases that match TRBD1. This CDR3 is built from 13 residues. Germline-derived CDR1 and CDR2 are DFQATT and SNEGSKA (reference sequence). The trim removed 6 bases at V and 2 bases at J, leaving 5 bases unmatched. As DNA, the CDR3 is TGCAGTGCAGGGGGGACAGGAAACTATGGCTACACCTTC. Translating it yields CSAGGTGNYGYTF.

This clonotype was detected only a few times. The chain links TRBV7-2 to TRBJ2-5; D remains ambiguous. The V and J ends lost 3 bases and 5 bases respectively, with 7 bases between them. The CDR3 contains 12 residues. Germline V gives CDR1 SGHTA, CDR2 FQGNSA. The chain's CDR3 is CASSLSMETQYF. The CDR3 DNA follows: TGTGCCAGCAGCTTGTCCATGGAGACCCAGTACTTC.

This chain connects TRBV2 to TRBJ1-6; the D is unclear. CDR1 is SNHLY and CDR2 is FYNNEI in the germline V gene. Trimming took 1 base from V and 4 from J, leaving 8 bases between them. The CDR3 is made up of 15 amino acids. The CDR3 loop reads CASSEETDYNSPLHF. The CDR3 DNA follows: TGTGCCAGCAGTGAAGAAACAGATTATAATTCACCCCTCCACTTT. Full variable domain (missing parts from reference TRBV2 and TRBJ1-6): EPEVTQTPSHQVTQMGQEVILRCVPISNHLYFYWYRQILGQKVEFLVSFYNNEISEKSEIFDDQFSVERPDGSNFTLKIRSTKLEDSAMYFCASSEETDYNSPLHFGNGTRLTVT.

The chain's CDR3 is CASSPGDSHPHF. The CDR3 nucleotides are TGTGCCAGCTCACCTGGGGACAGTCACCCCCACTTT. The chain recombines TRBV18 with TRBJ1-6; 7 bases map to TRBD1. This CDR3 region has 12 residues. Trimming took 3 bases from V and 18 from J; bases not matched to a gene: 8. CDR1 is KGHSH and CDR2 is LQKENI in the germline V gene.

This clonotype was seen a single time. The chain uses TRBV20-1 and TRBJ1-6, with D uncertain. V was trimmed by 3 bases and J by 12 bases, leaving 15 bases between them. The CDR3 spans 13 residues. Germline loops: CDR1 DFQATT, CDR2 SNEGSKA (reference sequence). CDR3 sequence: CSASRDGDRPLHF. The CDR3 DNA follows: TGCAGTGCTAGCCGCGACGGTGATCGACCCCTCCACTTT.

This clonotype showed up just a few times. The V and J genes are TRBV20-1 and TRBJ1-1; D uncertain. Germline-derived CDR1 and CDR2 are DFQATT and SNEGSKA (reference sequence). Trimming stripped 2 bases from V and 5 bases from J, with 9 bases between. CDR3 length equals 12 residues. Here the CDR3 DNA reads TGCAGTGCTAGAAAATCTGGGACTGAAGCTTTCTTT. Protein product: CSARKSGTEAFF.

The chain joins TRBV5-1 to TRBJ1-4, with D tentatively TRBD1 (6 bases). Germline V gene data show CDR1 as SGHRS and CDR2 as YFSETQ. The CDR3 is 14 residues long. V dropped 3 bases and J dropped 7 bases, with 13 bases sitting between them. CDR3 bases: TGCGCCAGCAGCTCTATTGAAGGGGGTGAAAAACTGTTTTTT. Translation gives CASSSIEGGEKLFF.

The chain carries TRBV7-2 and TRBJ2-7, with a tentative D call TRBD2 (6 bases). The CDR3 has 13 residues. Germline V gene lookup returns CDR1 SGHTA and CDR2 FQGNSA. The V and J ends lost 5 bases and 4 bases respectively, with 12 bases between them. CDR3 amino acids: CASSPTSQYEQYF. The CDR3 nucleotides read TGTGCCAGCAGCCCGACTAGTCAGTACGAGCAGTACTTC.

This clonotype was observed a handful of times. The chain combines TRBV27 with TRBJ1-2, with unresolved D. The V and J ends lost 0 bases and 1 base respectively, with 3 bases between them. The CDR3 is made up of 13 amino acids. The germline CDR1 and CDR2 sequences are MNHEY and SMNVEV (reference sequence). The chain's CDR3 is CASSLSSNYGYTF. The CDR3 DNA follows: TGTGCCAGCAGTTTATCCAGTAACTATGGCTACACCTTC.

V usage is TRBV7-8 and J usage is TRBJ2-5, with D perhaps given as TRBD1 or TRBD2 (5 bases each). V lost 3 bases to trimming and J lost 5 bases, with 16 bases between them. The CDR3 is 15 residues long. Looked up from germline, CDR1 is SGHVS and CDR2 is FQNEAQ. Here the CDR3 DNA reads TGTGCCAGCAGCTTTGAGGGGCCGCGGTCGGAGACCCAGTACTTC. Translation: CASSFEGPRSETQYF. The variable domain in full, completed from reference TRBV7-8 and TRBJ2-5, reads GAGVSQSPRYKVAKRGQDVALRCDPISGHVSLFWYQQALGQGPEFLTYFQNEAQLDKSGLPSDRFFAERPEGSVSTLKIQRTQQEDSAVYLCASSFEGPRSETQYFGPGTRLLVL.

Only a few counts were recorded for this clonotype. The chain combines TRBV7-9 with TRBJ1-1, with D perhaps matching TRBD1 (6 bases). This CDR3 spans 17 amino acids. Trimming stripped 2 bases from V and 13 bases from J, with 29 bases between. Germline lookup yields CDR1 SEHNR and CDR2 FQNEAQ (reference sequence). CDR3 sequence (DNA): TGTGCCAGCAGCTTAAGGGCCGGGACAACTTCCCCAGATAAGGTTTTCTTT. Encoded protein: CASSLRAGTTSPDKVFF.

The chain employs TRBV7-8 and TRBJ2-5; D ambiguous. The CDR3 runs to 16 residues. V lost 0 bases, J lost 5 bases, and 16 bases lay in between. CDR1 is SGHVS, CDR2 FQNEAQ, per germline. The CDR3 loop reads CASSLARQFGRETQYF. The CDR3 coding sequence is TGTGCCAGCAGCTTAGCCCGCCAGTTTGGTAGGGAGACCCAGTACTTC.

The gene calls are TRBV4-1 and TRBJ2-3; 8 bases align to TRBD2. CDR1 and CDR2 (germline): MGHRA, YSYEKL. The CDR3 length is 20 residues. V was pared by 0 bases and J by 3 bases, with 17 bases of the junction left unmatched. Here the CDR3 DNA reads TGCGCCAGCAGCCAAGATCGTCTCAGGGTGGAAGGCGGGGGGACAGATACGCAGTATTTT. This translates into CASSQDRLRVEGGGTDTQYF.